The clone carrying this T cell receptor beta chain was observed a single time. The antigen is unknown. TCRdb reanalysed the 5' RACE reads using MiXCR and keeps one entry per CDR3 protein. Of almost 350,000 distinct CDR3 sequences in the sample, 20% are singletons; the top ten hold 21%. The data derive from a study of T-cell memory formation after mild COVID-19. With 0 bases removed from V and 1 base from J, the gap between germline ends came to 8 bases. Germline-derived CDR1 and CDR2 are SGDLS and YYNGEE. The CDR3 has 14 residues. Overall study findings and caveats: CD4+ contracting clones were mainly CM and EM; CD8+ ones, EMRA.

The specimen was PBMCs or a T cell subset sorted from them (not recorded which). The source of this sequence is a man aged 18 to 29 who had mild COVID-19 (a few samples of this study predate the infection). Cell type and time point are not known. The J gene is TRBJ2-7, the V gene TRBV9; TRBD1 is a possible D gene (5 bases). The CDR3, as DNA: TGTGCCAGCAGCGTAGATCCAGGGTCCTACGAGCAGTACTTC. Translating gives CASSVDPGSYEQYF. The whole variable domain, filled in from reference TRBV9 and TRBJ2-7, reads DSGVTQTPKHLITATGQRVTLRCSPRSGDLSVYWYQQSLDQGLQFLIQYYNGEERAKGNILERFSAQQFPDLHSELNLSSLELGDSALYFCASSVDPGSYEQYFGPGTRLTVT.